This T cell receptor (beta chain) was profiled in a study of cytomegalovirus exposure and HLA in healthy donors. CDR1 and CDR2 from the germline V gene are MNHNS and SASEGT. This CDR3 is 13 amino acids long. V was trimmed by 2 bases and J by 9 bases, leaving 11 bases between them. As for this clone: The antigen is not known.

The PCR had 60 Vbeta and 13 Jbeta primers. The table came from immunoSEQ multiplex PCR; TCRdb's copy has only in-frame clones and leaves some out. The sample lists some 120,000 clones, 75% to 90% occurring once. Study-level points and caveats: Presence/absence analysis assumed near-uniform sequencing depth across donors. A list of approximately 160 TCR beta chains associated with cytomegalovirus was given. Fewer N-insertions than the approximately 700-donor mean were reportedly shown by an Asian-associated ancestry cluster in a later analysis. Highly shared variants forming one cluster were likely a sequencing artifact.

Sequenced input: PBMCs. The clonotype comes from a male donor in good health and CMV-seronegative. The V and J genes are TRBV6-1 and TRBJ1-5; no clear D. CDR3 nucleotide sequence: TGTGCCAGCAGTGAAACCGGTCCGGGGCCCCAGCATTTT. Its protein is CASSETGPGPQHF.